The 21 T cell receptor beta chains listed next were all sequenced from one sample in a study of a mutant IDH1 vaccine in newly diagnosed glioma. The repertoire was sequenced with immunoSEQ multiplex PCR; TCRdb's copy has only in-frame clones and lacks some. The data hold some 60,000 clones, with more than 80% observed a single time. Their cognate antigens are unknown. Described time point: week 11, during vaccination. The vaccine gave 300 ug of a 20-mer mutant IDH1 peptide subcutaneously per dose. Source: PBMCs, taken from a glioma patient whose treatment included an IDH1 peptide vaccine. The origin of the receptors is a man aged 30-40 years with glioma.

J is TRBJ2-2 and V is TRBV28; D gene unclear. V was pared by 3 bases and J by 4 bases, with 15 bases between. This CDR3 region has 16 residues. Germline V lookup: CDR1 MDHEN, CDR2 SYDVKM. CDR3 protein: CASSFPRWASTGELFF. In nucleotides, the CDR3 is TGTGCCAGCAGTTTCCCCAGGTGGGCAAGCACCGGGGAGCTGTTTTTT.

The CDR3 DNA reads TGCGCCAGCAGCTTCACAGGGGTGCTTGCAGATACGCAGTATTTT. Encoded protein: CASSFTGVLADTQYF. The V gene is TRBV5-1, the J gene TRBJ2-3; 7 bases are shared with TRBD1. Trimming cost V 2 bases and J 4 bases; bases outside gene matches: 7. The CDR3 spans 15 residues. Germline-derived CDR1 and CDR2 are SGHRS and YFSETQ.

The CDR3 loop is CSAKGGETQYF. The CDR3 DNA reads TGCAGTGCTAAGGGGGGGGAGACCCAGTACTTC. The chain carries TRBV20-1 and TRBJ2-5; a weak D match, TRBD2 (7 bases). Germline lookup yields CDR1 DFQATT and CDR2 SNEGSKA (reference sequence). The CDR3 consists of 11 residues. V was clipped by 4 bases and J by 5 bases, with 8 bases between them.

Within the sample, this clone is medium-sized (0.01 to 0.1%). This chain uses TRBV27 with TRBJ2-7; D unresolved. CDR3 length: 15 amino acids. Per germline, CDR1 MNHEY and CDR2 SMNVEV (reference sequence). V was pared by 3 bases and J by 4 bases, with 16 bases between. CDR3 residues: CASSLYSPDRYEQYF. DNA for the CDR3: TGTGCCAGCAGTTTGTACAGCCCCGACCGGTACGAGCAGTACTTC.

This rearrangement joins TRBV5-8 to TRBJ2-2; no firm D call. V lost 4 bases and J lost 5, with 12 bases in between. Germline V gene data show CDR1 as SGHTS and CDR2 as YDEGEE. This CDR3 is 14 amino acids long. The CDR3: CASSQDIQTGELFF. The CDR3 DNA is TGTGCCAGCAGCCAAGATATACAGACCGGGGAGCTGTTTTTT. Using reference TRBV5-8 and TRBJ2-2 for the parts outside the CDR3, the full variable domain is EAGVTQSPTHLIKTRGQQATLRCSPISGHTSVYWYQQALGLGLQFLLWYDEGEERNRGNFPPRFSGRQFPNYSSELNVNALELEDSALYLCASSQDIQTGELFFGEGSRLTVL.

This chain links TRBV28 with TRBJ1-2, with D possibly being TRBD1 (5 bases). The germline V gene has CDR1 MDHEN and CDR2 SYDVKM. V shed 4 bases and J shed 0 bases, with 12 bases lying between them. The CDR3 length is 15 residues. The DNA of the CDR3 is TGTGCCAGCAGTTCTTCAGGGAGAGCTAACTATGGCTACACCTTC. Residues: CASSSSGRANYGYTF.

The chain carries TRBV20-1 and TRBJ1-2; no firm D call. There are 9 residues in the CDR3. V lost 2 bases, J lost 7 bases, and 2 bases lay in between. Germline assignment: CDR1 DFQATT and CDR2 SNEGSKA (reference sequence). In nucleotides, the CDR3 is TGCAGTGCTAGACCTGGCTACACCTTC. It specifies CSARPGYTF.

The genes are TRBV5-6 and TRBJ2-6, with D hard to call. V shed 1 base and J shed 3 bases, with 2 bases lying between them. Germline CDR1 and CDR2: SGHDT and YYEEEE. The CDR3 runs 13 residues. Here the CDR3 reads CASSLYGANVLTF. DNA for the CDR3: TGTGCCAGCAGCTTGTATGGGGCCAACGTCCTGACTTTC.

CDR3 amino acids: CASSGDTTYEQYF. Written as DNA, the CDR3 is TGTGCCAGCAGCGGGGACACGACCTACGAGCAGTACTTC. This chain connects TRBV7-8 to TRBJ2-7, with D perhaps TRBD1 (6 bases). The germline V and J ends were trimmed by 5 bases and 2 bases, with 10 bases remaining between them. Germline assignment: CDR1 SGHVS and CDR2 FQNEAQ. This CDR3 is 13 amino acids long.

This rearrangement joins TRBV19 to TRBJ2-1; D unresolved. The CDR3 consists of 12 residues. V was cut by 3 bases and J by 15 bases, with 15 bases left in between. The germline V gene encodes CDR1 LNHDA and CDR2 SQIVND (reference sequence). DNA for the CDR3: TGTGCCAGTAGTATCAACGGACGCATTCCGTTCTTC. It encodes CASSINGRIPFF.

V and J are TRBV6-4 and TRBJ1-1, with TRBD1 identical over 7 bases. The CDR3 length is 14 residues. With V trimmed by 0 bases and J by 6 bases, 4 bases remained unmatched. Per the germline V gene, CDR1 is MRHNA and CDR2 is SNTAGT. The CDR3 here is CASSDSGTASEAFF. In nucleotides, the CDR3 is TGTGCCAGCAGTGACTCCGGGACAGCTTCTGAAGCTTTCTTT.

This sequence joins TRBV27 and TRBJ2-1; TRBD2 matches at 16 bases. The CDR3 runs to 19 residues. V gave up 3 bases and J gave up 8 bases; unmatched junction bases: 13. CDR1 and CDR2 (germline): MNHEY, SMNVEV (reference sequence). In nucleotides, the CDR3 is TGTGCCAGCAGTTTTACAAGTCCGGGACTAGCGGGAGGGTTCGATGAGCAGTTCTTC. This gives the protein CASSFTSPGLAGGFDEQFF.

The rearrangement uses TRBV18 and TRBJ1-1, with D maybe TRBD1 (5 bases). The germline V gene encodes CDR1 KGHSH and CDR2 LQKENI. Trimming removed 4 bases from V and 1 base from J, with 7 bases in between. The CDR3 length is 13 residues. The CDR3 DNA sequence: TGTGCCAGCTCACTAACAGGGAACACTGAAGCTTTCTTT. Protein: CASSLTGNTEAFF.

The V gene is TRBV28, the J gene TRBJ1-1; D is uncertain. From germline, CDR1 is MDHEN and CDR2 SYDVKM. The V and J ends lost 3 bases and 1 base respectively, with 15 bases between them. The CDR3 consists of 16 residues. DNA for the CDR3: TGTGCCAGCAGTTTGGCCCCAATGCCGGCGAACACTGAAGCTTTCTTT. This translates into CASSLAPMPANTEAFF.

This chain joins TRBV9 and TRBJ2-1, with a tentative D call TRBD1 (6 bases). The CDR3 contains 15 residues. Trimming stripped 3 bases from V and 0 bases from J, with 10 bases between. Germline V gene lookup returns CDR1 SGDLS and CDR2 YYNGEE. DNA for the CDR3: TGTGCCAGCAGCGAGGGGGTGAGCTCCTACAATGAGCAGTTCTTC. This encodes CASSEGVSSYNEQFF.

This chain links TRBV18 with TRBJ2-1, with D perhaps matching TRBD1 (6 bases). Between the trimmed V and J ends, which lost 3 bases and 2 bases, there was a span of 11 bases. Germline-derived CDR1 and CDR2 are KGHSH and LQKENI. CDR3 length equals 15 residues. CDR3 sequence reads: CASSPRDKTYNEQFF. CDR3 nucleotides: TGTGCCAGCTCACCCCGGGACAAAACCTACAATGAGCAGTTCTTC.

The chain couples TRBV29-1 to TRBJ2-3; no clear D. CDR3 size: 11 residues. The germline V and J ends were trimmed by 7 bases and 4 bases, with 9 bases remaining between them. Germline V gene lookup returns CDR1 SQVTM and CDR2 ANQGSEA. The CDR3 region is CSDGRADTQYF. The CDR3 nucleotides are TGCAGCGACGGACGAGCAGATACGCAGTATTTT.

The V and J genes are TRBV18 and TRBJ2-3; 10 bases match TRBD2. The CDR3 is made up of 15 amino acids. J was trimmed by 6 bases and V by 2 bases; bases with no gene match: 5. In germline, CDR1 is KGHSH, CDR2 LQKENI. CDR3 loop: CASSPTAGGQDTQYF. In DNA form, the CDR3 reads TGTGCCAGCTCACCAACAGCGGGAGGGCAGGATACGCAGTATTTT.

This chain joins TRBV23-1 and TRBJ1-4; no reliable D call. TRBV23-1 is an ORF, and what it does is uncertain. V dropped 0 bases and J dropped 8 bases, with 13 bases sitting between them. This CDR3 is built from 15 residues. CDR3 nucleotide sequence: TGCGCCAGCAGTCAATCCGCAGGTCTTCCCGAAAAACTGTTTTTT. Its protein is CASSQSAGLPEKLFF.

V gene TRBV5-5 combines with J gene TRBJ2-4, with no clear D. The CDR3 contains 12 residues. V shed 0 bases and J shed 8 bases, with 6 bases lying between them. Germline CDR1 is SGHKS and CDR2 is YYEKEE (reference sequence). CDR3 DNA sequence: TGTGCCAGCAGCTTGGACCTGGACATTCAGTACTTC. The encoded protein is CASSLDLDIQYF. Filled out from reference TRBV5-5 and TRBJ2-4, the complete variable domain reads DAGVTQSPTHLIKTRGQQVTLRCSPISGHKSVSWYQQVLGQGPQFIFQYYEKEERGRGNFPDRFSARQFPNYSSELNVNALLLGDSALYLCASSLDLDIQYFGAGTRLSVL.

This clone came up a few times. The V call is TRBV28, the J call TRBJ2-7; D unresolved. The V gene's germline CDR1 is MDHEN and CDR2 SYDVKM. The CDR3 runs 16 residues. V was trimmed by 5 bases and J by 1 base, leaving 18 bases between them. The CDR3 here is CASSHENRPISYEQYF. The CDR3, as DNA: TGTGCCAGCAGTCACGAGAACCGACCGATTTCCTACGAGCAGTACTTC.